This passage covers 14 T cell receptor beta chains from one sample sequenced in a study of breast tumors, draining lymph nodes, adjacent tissues. TCRdb fed the multiplex PCR reads into MiXCR, producing one record per CDR3 protein. The profile shows tens of thousands of distinct CDR3 sequences, 25% to 35% of them singletons. Breast cancer patients provided tissue from their axillary draining lymph nodes. Sequencing was performed on axillary lymph node tissue. All receptors come from a female donor with breast cancer. Some clones in this sample may be carry-over from other donors' samples.

The J gene is TRBJ2-3, the V gene TRBV14; TRBD2 aligns across 8 bases. Germline loops: CDR1 SGHDN, CDR2 FVKESK. This CDR3 has 16 residues. Trimming removed 1 base from V and 3 bases from J; junction bases left unmatched: 6. Written as DNA, the CDR3 is TGTGCCAGCAGCCAAGCATCGGGAGGGGGGACAGATACGCAGTATTTT. Translated: CASSQASGGGTDTQYF.

This clonotype was counted at least ten times. DNA of the CDR3: TGTGCCTGGAGTGTAAATTGGCGCAATTCACCCCTCCACTTT. Translation gives CAWSVNWRNSPLHF. The V gene is TRBV30, the J gene TRBJ1-6, with D hard to call. CDR1 GTSNPN and CDR2 SVGIG come from the germline V gene (reference sequence). This CDR3 spans 14 amino acids. The V and J ends lost 0 bases and 7 bases respectively, with 10 bases between them.

This clonotype was seen many times. The chain has TRBV11-2 and TRBJ2-1; the D gene could be TRBD1 or TRBD2 (5 bases each). The CDR3 spans 14 residues. V lost 5 bases to trimming and J lost 7 bases, with 15 bases between them. Germline CDR1 is SGHAT and CDR2 is FQNNGV. As DNA, the CDR3 is TGTGCCAGCAGCCCAACGGGGCGGACAAATGAGCAGTTCTTC. Its protein is CASSPTGRTNEQFF.

This clonotype was observed many times. The V and J genes are TRBV24-1 and TRBJ2-1; TRBD2 agrees at 10 bases. Germline V gene lookup returns CDR1 KGHDR and CDR2 SFDVKD. Trimming cost V 3 bases and J 4 bases; bases outside gene matches: 17. This CDR3 comprises 20 residues. The CDR3 DNA is TGTGCCACCAGTGATCCCCTGGGAATCGCGACTAGCGGGTCATACAATGAGCAGTTCTTC. It encodes CATSDPLGIATSGSYNEQFF.

In its sample, this clonotype was seen many times. The chain is built from TRBV15 and TRBJ2-4; D is perhaps TRBD2 (7 bases). With 0 bases removed from V and 7 bases from J, the gap between germline ends came to 16 bases. The CDR3 has 16 residues. Germline CDR1 and CDR2: LNHNV and YYDKDF (reference sequence). The CDR3 is CATSRDGGGDRNIQYF. The DNA of the CDR3 is TGTGCCACCAGCAGAGATGGCGGGGGCGACAGGAACATTCAGTACTTC.

The J gene is TRBJ2-2, the V gene TRBV10-1, with unresolved D. CDR1 is WNHNN and CDR2 is SYGVQD in the germline V gene (reference sequence). The V end was cut by 4 bases, the J end by 0 bases, with 6 bases between. This CDR3 has 14 amino acids. The CDR3, as DNA: TGCGCCAGCAGTGCACAGACGAACACCGGGGAGCTGTTTTTT. Residues: CASSAQTNTGELFF.

The rearrangement joins TRBV7-9 to TRBJ2-5, with 9 nucleotides matching TRBD2. CDR1 and CDR2 (germline): SEHNR, FQNEAQ (reference sequence). V was clipped by 2 bases and J by 5 bases; unmatched bases: 6. The CDR3 length is 15 residues. The CDR3 region has the DNA TGTGCCAGCAGCTTAAATAGCGGGGGTGGGGAGACCCAGTACTTC. Translated: CASSLNSGGGETQYF.

The sample holds many counts of this clonotype. The chain couples TRBV28 to TRBJ1-2, with 10 bases identical to TRBD1. The ends lost 3 bases at V and 6 bases at J; junction bases unmatched: 7. Germline loops: CDR1 MDHEN, CDR2 SYDVKM. The length of the CDR3 is 15 residues. The CDR3 is CASSLIWDRGDGYTF. The CDR3 DNA sequence: TGTGCCAGCAGTTTGATTTGGGACAGGGGAGATGGCTACACCTTC.

This clonotype came up many times. V gene TRBV27 combines with J gene TRBJ1-6, with D perhaps TRBD1 (6 bases). The V end was cut by 1 base, the J end by 7 bases, with 11 bases between. Germline-derived CDR1 and CDR2 are MNHEY and SMNVEV (reference sequence). CDR3 length equals 15 residues. CDR3 bases: TGTGCCAGCAGTTTATTACAGGGTCCGAATTCACCCCTCCACTTT. Encoded protein: CASSLLQGPNSPLHF.

This clonotype occurred many times. The rearrangement links TRBV4-2 to TRBJ2-5, with a possible D match to TRBD1 (5 bases). V was trimmed by 0 bases and J by 5 bases, leaving 13 bases between them. This CDR3 contains 15 residues. CDR1 and CDR2 from the germline V gene are LGHNA and YNFKEQ. The CDR3, as DNA: TGTGCCAGCAGCCAAGAAGGGGTGTTTGGGGAGACCCAGTACTTC. Translated: CASSQEGVFGETQYF.

This clonotype was observed many times. A single base separates this from a much larger clone, so it may be a read error. This chain links TRBV5-1 with TRBJ2-5, with 7 nucleotides matching TRBD1. The CDR3 length is 14 residues. J gave up 8 bases and V 4 bases, and 11 bases lay outside the gene matches. From germline, CDR1 is SGHRS and CDR2 YFSETQ. The DNA for the CDR3 is TGCGCCAGCAGCCTAGACAGGGTAGTGGACACCCAGTACTTC. Residues: CASSLDRVVDTQYF.

This clonotype has only one observation. The conserved phenylalanine or tryptophan is not found at the CDR3 terminus, so this likely reflects a read error. The J gene is TRBJ2-7, the V gene TRBV5-1; D is possibly TRBD1 or TRBD2 (6 bases each). CDR3 length: 13 residues. V was clipped by 2 bases and J by 10 bases, with 16 bases between them. Germline V gene lookup returns CDR1 SGHRS and CDR2 YFSETQ. CDR3 nucleotides: TGCGCCAGCAGCTTAGAGGGGGGAAGCGACCAGTACCTC. Amino acid sequence: CASSLEGGSDQYL.

This clonotype was counted many times. The chain employs TRBV7-3 and TRBJ2-3; D unclear. With 5 bases removed from V and 0 bases from J, the gap between germline ends came to 15 bases. Germline V lookup: CDR1 SGHTA, CDR2 FQGTGA. This CDR3 contains 16 residues. CDR3 sequence: CASSPQAFLSTDTQYF. CDR3 DNA sequence: TGTGCCAGCAGCCCCCAAGCGTTTCTCAGCACAGATACGCAGTATTTT. The entire variable domain, with the rest obtained from reference TRBV7-3 and TRBJ2-3, is as follows: GAGVSQTPSNKVTEKGKYVELRCDPISGHTALYWYRQSLGQGPEFLIYFQGTGAADDSGLPNDRFFAVRPEGSVSTLKIQRTERGDSAVYLCASSPQAFLSTDTQYFGPGTRLTVL.

This clonotype was detected only a few times. The rearrangement links TRBV6-2 or TRBV6-3 to TRBJ2-5; possible D gene TRBD1, 6 bases. Deletions cut 0 bases from V and 3 bases from J, with 29 bases between. Per the germline V gene, CDR1 is MNHEY and CDR2 is SVGEGT. The CDR3 consists of 21 residues. The chain's CDR3 is CASSYSAPTGKGGEGKETQYF. The CDR3 coding sequence is TGTGCCAGCAGTTACTCGGCCCCGACAGGCAAAGGAGGTGAGGGTAAAGAGACCCAGTACTTC.